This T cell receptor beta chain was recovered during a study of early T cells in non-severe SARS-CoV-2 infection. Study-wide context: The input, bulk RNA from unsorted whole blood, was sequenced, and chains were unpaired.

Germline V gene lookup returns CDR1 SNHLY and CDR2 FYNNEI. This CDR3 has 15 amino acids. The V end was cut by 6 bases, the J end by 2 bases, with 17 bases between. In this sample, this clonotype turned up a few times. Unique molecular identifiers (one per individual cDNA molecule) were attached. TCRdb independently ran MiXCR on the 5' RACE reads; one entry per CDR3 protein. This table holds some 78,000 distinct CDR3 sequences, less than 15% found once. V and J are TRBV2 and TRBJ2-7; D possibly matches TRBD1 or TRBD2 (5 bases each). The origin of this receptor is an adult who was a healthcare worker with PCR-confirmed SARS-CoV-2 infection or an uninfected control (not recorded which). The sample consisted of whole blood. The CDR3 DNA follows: TGTGCCAGCAGAGTTAGATGGGGGTCCCCCTACGAGCAGTACTTC. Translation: CASRVRWGSPYEQYF.